The 17 T cell receptor beta chains given below trace back to one sample, sequenced in a study of monozygotic twins with inflammatory bowel disease. For each CDR3 protein, TCRdb gives one entry from its re-call of the 5' RACE reads, without DNA. The sample spans 120,000 to 150,000 distinct CDR3 sequences; the ten largest clones claim 2.4%. Input material: blood. All receptors derive from a human donor with ulcerative colitis or Crohn's disease, or a healthy co-twin of an affected twin (not recorded which).

The chain employs TRBV5-1 and TRBJ1-5; TCRdb reports TRBD1, a call that lacks DNA to check it against. Per the germline V gene, CDR1 is SGHRS and CDR2 is YFSETQ. The CDR3 spans 14 residues. CDR3 loop: CASSLGEGYQPQHF.

The chain recombines TRBV5-6 with TRBJ2-3; there is no DNA to check the TCRdb D call of TRBD1. CDR1 is SGHDT and CDR2 is YYEEEE in the germline V gene. This CDR3 has 16 amino acids. CDR3 sequence reads: CASSLGAGSSTDTQYF.

V usage is TRBV6-5 and J usage is TRBJ2-5; TCRdb's D call, TRBD1, is unchecked because there is no DNA. CDR3 length equals 16 residues. Germline V gene sequence: CDR1 MNHEY, CDR2 SVGAGI. CDR3 protein: CASSYPRGGVRETQYF.

The chain couples TRBV15 to TRBJ2-1. Germline CDR1 LNHNV, CDR2 YYDKDF (reference sequence). The CDR3 contains 13 residues. CDR3 sequence: CATSRDPVREQFF.

The chain carries TRBV7-2 and TRBJ2-1; TCRdb lists TRBD2, though no DNA is available to test this call. Germline CDR1 SGHTA, CDR2 FQGNSA. CDR3 length: 15 amino acids. CDR3 loop: CASSPRGAGNNEQFF.

The chain uses TRBV20-1 and TRBJ2-7; TCRdb's D call, TRBD2, is unchecked because there is no DNA. Germline lookup yields CDR1 DFQATT and CDR2 SNEGSKA (reference sequence). This CDR3 has 12 residues. The CDR3 loop is CSARRASYEQYF.

The genes are TRBV18 and TRBJ1-1. There are 14 residues in the CDR3. CDR1 and CDR2 from the germline V gene are KGHSH and LQKENI. This CDR3 is CASSPRRGNTEAFF.

The chain couples TRBV3-1 to TRBJ2-2; checking the TCRdb D call of TRBD2 is not possible without DNA. This CDR3 comprises 14 residues. The germline CDR1 and CDR2 sequences are LGHDT and YNNKEL (reference sequence). The CDR3 loop is CASSPRVRAGELFF.

The chain uses TRBV9 and TRBJ2-7; without DNA, the TCRdb call of TRBD2 cannot be checked. The germline V gene encodes CDR1 SGDLS and CDR2 YYNGEE. This CDR3 is 16 amino acids long. The chain's CDR3 is CASSDSGATRRGEQYF.

This chain's CDR3 is CASSQGNRGGAYGYTF. The chain joins TRBV4-1 to TRBJ1-2; checking the TCRdb D call of TRBD1 is not possible without DNA. Germline assignment: CDR1 MGHRA and CDR2 YSYEKL. The CDR3 consists of 16 residues.

The chain combines TRBV5-1 with TRBJ1-6; as DNA is missing, the TRBD1 call by TCRdb cannot be tested. Germline assignment: CDR1 SGHRS and CDR2 YFSETQ. This CDR3 comprises 14 residues. The CDR3 reads CASSGRDLSSPLHF.

CDR3: CASSVGSWGQNTEAFF. V usage is TRBV9 and J usage is TRBJ1-1; TCRdb returns TRBD1, unconfirmable since there is no DNA. CDR1 is SGDLS, CDR2 YYNGEE, per germline. The CDR3 extends over 16 amino acids.

The V gene is TRBV7-9, the J gene TRBJ1-1; there is no DNA to check the TCRdb D call of TRBD1. The germline CDR1 and CDR2 sequences are SEHNR and FQNEAQ (reference sequence). This CDR3 is 14 amino acids long. CDR3 amino acids: CASSLAGQNTEAFF. Supplemented by reference TRBV7-9 and TRBJ1-1, the full variable domain reads DTGVSQNPRHKITKRGQNVTFRCDPISEHNRLYWYRQTLGQGPEFLTYFQNEAQLEKSRLLSDRFSAERPKGSFSTLEIQRTEQGDSAMYLCASSLAGQNTEAFFGQGTRLTVV.

The chain links TRBV18 to TRBJ2-1; as DNA is missing, the TRBD2 call by TCRdb cannot be tested. Per germline, CDR1 KGHSH and CDR2 LQKENI. The CDR3 has 14 amino acids. CDR3 in amino acids: CASSLSGHGNEQFF.

This sequence joins TRBV11-2 and TRBJ2-7; TCRdb selects TRBD1, and the lack of DNA leaves this call unchecked. The CDR3 consists of 15 residues. Germline V gives CDR1 SGHAT, CDR2 FQNNGV. CDR3 loop: CASSFEGESSYEQYF.

This sequence joins TRBV6-2 or TRBV6-3 and TRBJ1-2; the D gene TCRdb calls, TRBD1, cannot be checked with no DNA. This CDR3 comprises 13 residues. Germline CDR1 MNHEY, CDR2 SVGEGT. The chain's CDR3 is CASSWRQDNGYTF.

The chain couples TRBV18 to TRBJ2-7; checking the TCRdb D call of TRBD1 is not possible without DNA. The CDR3 length is 16 residues. Germline V lookup: CDR1 KGHSH, CDR2 LQKENI. CDR3: CASSRTGTGIWNEQYF.